This entry concerns a single T cell receptor beta chain. Its antigen remains unknown. The entry originates in a study of CXCR3-negative and CXCR3-positive naive CD8 T cells. About the research overall: Libraries each contributed about 1.5 +/- 0.3 million TRB reads, for roughly 140 million in total.

UMI labels and 5' RACE were used to prepare the TRB cDNA libraries. TCRdb re-called the 5' RACE reads and gives one entry per CDR3 protein, without DNA. Recorded for this sample: over 35,000 distinct CDR3 sequences. Triplicate sorting captured about 320,000 cells each from every CD8+ T cell subset. Points from the study as a whole: Whereas both naive subsets had comparably high diversity, memory CD8+ cells had much lower diversity. The majority of assays used fresh PBMCs, and CXCR3 expression partially decreased after cryopreservation.

The material sequenced was memory CD8+ T cells from blood. This TCR was sampled from a human donor in good health. Some clones in this sample may be carry-over from other donors' samples.

The CDR3 spells CATSRDLETSYNEQFF. The J gene is TRBJ2-1, the V gene TRBV15. This CDR3 spans 16 amino acids. Germline V gene data show CDR1 as LNHNV and CDR2 as YYDKDF (reference sequence). Based on the CDR3 plus reference TRBV15 and TRBJ2-1, the full variable domain is DAMVIQNPRYQVTQFGKPVTLSCSQTLNHNVMYWYQQKSSQAPKLLFHYYDKDFNNEADTPDNFQSRRPNTSFCFLDIRSPGLGDTAMYLCATSRDLETSYNEQFFGPGTRLTVL.